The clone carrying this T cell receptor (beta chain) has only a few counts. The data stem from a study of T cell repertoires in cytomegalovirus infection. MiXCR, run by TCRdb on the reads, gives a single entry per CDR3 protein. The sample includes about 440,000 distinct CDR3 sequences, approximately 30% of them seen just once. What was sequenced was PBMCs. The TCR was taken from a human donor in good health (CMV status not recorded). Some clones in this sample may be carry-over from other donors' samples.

The CDR3 coding sequence is TGCAGTGCTAGACCTCCGAAGGGTATCTACGAGCAGTACTTC. It specifies CSARPPKGIYEQYF. The chain couples TRBV20-1 to TRBJ2-7; D is undetermined. V lost 2 bases, J lost 3 bases, and 14 bases lay in between. CDR3 size: 14 residues. The germline CDR1 and CDR2 sequences are DFQATT and SNEGSKA (reference sequence).